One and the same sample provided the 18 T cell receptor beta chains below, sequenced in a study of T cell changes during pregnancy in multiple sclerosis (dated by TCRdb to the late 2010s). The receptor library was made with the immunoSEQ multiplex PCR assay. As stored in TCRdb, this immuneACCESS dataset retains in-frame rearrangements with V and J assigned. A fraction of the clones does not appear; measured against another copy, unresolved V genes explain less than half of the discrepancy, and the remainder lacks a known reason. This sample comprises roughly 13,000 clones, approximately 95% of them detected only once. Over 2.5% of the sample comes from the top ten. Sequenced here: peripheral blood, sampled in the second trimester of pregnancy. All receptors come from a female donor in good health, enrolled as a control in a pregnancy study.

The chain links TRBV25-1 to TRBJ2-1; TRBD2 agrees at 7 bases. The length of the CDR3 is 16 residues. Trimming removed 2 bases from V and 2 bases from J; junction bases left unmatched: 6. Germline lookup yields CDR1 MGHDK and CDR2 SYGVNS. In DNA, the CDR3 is TGTGCCAGCAGTGAAAGGAGGCGGGAGACCTACAATGAGCAGTTCTTC. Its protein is CASSERRRETYNEQFF.

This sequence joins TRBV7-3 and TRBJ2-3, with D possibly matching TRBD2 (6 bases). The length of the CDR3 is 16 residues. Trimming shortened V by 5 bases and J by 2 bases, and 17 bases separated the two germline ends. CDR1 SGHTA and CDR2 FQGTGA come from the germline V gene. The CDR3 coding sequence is TGTGCCAGCAGCCGTGGGACTTCGCTCCTCACAGATACGCAGTATTTT. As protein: CASSRGTSLLTDTQYF.

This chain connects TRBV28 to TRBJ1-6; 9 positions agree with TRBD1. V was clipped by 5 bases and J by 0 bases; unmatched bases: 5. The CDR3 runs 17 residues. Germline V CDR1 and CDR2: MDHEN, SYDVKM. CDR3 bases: TGTGCCAGCAGTCCCCCGACAGGGGGCTCCTATAATTCACCCCTCCACTTT. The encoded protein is CASSPPTGGSYNSPLHF. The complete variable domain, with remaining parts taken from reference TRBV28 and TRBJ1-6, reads DVKVTQSSRYLVKRTGEKVFLECVQDMDHENMFWYRQDPGLGLRLIYFSYDVKMKEKGDIPEGYSVSREKKERFSLILESASTNQTSMYLCASSPPTGGSYNSPLHFGNGTRLTVT.

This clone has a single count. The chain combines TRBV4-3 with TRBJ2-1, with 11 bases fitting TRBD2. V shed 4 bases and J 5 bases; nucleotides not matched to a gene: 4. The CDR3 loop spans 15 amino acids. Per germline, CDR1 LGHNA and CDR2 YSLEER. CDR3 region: CASSLTSGRNNEQFF. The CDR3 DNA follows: TGCGCCAGCAGCCTTACTAGCGGGAGAAACAATGAGCAGTTCTTC.

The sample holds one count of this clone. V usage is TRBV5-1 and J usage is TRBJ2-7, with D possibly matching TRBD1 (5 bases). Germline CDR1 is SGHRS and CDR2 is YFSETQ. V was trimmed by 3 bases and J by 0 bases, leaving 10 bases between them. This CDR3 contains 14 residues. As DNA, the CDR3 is TGCGCCAGCAGCTCGACAGTAACCTCCTACGAGCAGTACTTC. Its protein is CASSSTVTSYEQYF.

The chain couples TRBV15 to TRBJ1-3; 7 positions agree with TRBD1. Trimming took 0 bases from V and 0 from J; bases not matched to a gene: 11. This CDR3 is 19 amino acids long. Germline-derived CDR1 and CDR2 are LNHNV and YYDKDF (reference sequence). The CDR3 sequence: CATSRDVPGTAYSGNTIYF. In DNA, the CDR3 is TGTGCCACCAGCAGAGATGTCCCCGGGACAGCCTACTCTGGAAACACCATATATTTT.

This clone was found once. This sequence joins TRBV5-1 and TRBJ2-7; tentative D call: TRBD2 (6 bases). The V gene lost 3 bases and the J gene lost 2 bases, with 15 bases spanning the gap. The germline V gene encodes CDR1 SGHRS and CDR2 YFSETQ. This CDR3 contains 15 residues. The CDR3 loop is CASSSETRPAYEQYF. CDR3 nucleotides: TGCGCCAGCAGCTCCGAGACTAGGCCAGCCTACGAGCAGTACTTC.

The CDR3 DNA is TGTGCCAGCAGTTATAGCGTCGTGGCGGGAGGTTACACCGGGGAGCTGTTTTTT. Translated: CASSYSVVAGGYTGELFF. This chain connects TRBV7-8 to TRBJ2-2, with 8 bases identical to TRBD2. V was pared by 6 bases and J by 3 bases, with 15 bases of the junction left unmatched. This CDR3 spans 18 amino acids. Germline CDR1 is SGHVS and CDR2 is FQNEAQ.

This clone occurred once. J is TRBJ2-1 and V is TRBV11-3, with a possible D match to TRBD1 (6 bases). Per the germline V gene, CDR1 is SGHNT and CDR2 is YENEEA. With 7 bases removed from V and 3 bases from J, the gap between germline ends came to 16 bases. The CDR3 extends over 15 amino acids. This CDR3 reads CASTRVRTDYNEQFF. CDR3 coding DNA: TGTGCCAGCACCCGGGTCCGGACAGACTACAATGAGCAGTTCTTC.

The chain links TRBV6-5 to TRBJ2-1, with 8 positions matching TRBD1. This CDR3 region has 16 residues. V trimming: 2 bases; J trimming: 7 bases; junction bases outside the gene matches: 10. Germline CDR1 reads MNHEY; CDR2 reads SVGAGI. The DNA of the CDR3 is TGTGCCAGCAGTTACGCCACAGGGGGTTTAAGAAATGAGCAGTTCTTC. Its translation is CASSYATGGLRNEQFF.

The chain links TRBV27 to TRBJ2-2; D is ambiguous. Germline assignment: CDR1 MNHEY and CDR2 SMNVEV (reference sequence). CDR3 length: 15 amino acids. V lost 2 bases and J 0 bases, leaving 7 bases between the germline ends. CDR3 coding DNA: TGTGCCAGCAGTTTAATCTCTTCGAACACCGGGGAGCTGTTTTTT. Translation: CASSLISSNTGELFF.

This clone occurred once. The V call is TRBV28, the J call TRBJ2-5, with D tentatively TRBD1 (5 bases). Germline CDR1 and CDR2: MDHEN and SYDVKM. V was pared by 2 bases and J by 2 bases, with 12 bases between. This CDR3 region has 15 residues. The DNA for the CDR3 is TGTGCCAGCAGTTTAACCAGGGTAGGGCAAGAGACCCAGTACTTC. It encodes CASSLTRVGQETQYF.

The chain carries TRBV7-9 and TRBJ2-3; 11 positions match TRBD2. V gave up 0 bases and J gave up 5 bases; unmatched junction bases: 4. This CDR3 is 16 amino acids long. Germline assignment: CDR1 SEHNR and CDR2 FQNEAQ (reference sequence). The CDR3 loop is CASSLASSGRIDTQYF. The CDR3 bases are TGTGCCAGCAGCTTAGCATCTAGCGGGAGGATAGATACGCAGTATTTT.

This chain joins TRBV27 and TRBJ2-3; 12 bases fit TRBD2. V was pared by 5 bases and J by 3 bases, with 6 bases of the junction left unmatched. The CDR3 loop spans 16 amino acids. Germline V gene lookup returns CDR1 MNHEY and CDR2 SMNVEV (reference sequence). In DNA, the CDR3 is TGTGCCAGCAGTGTGGTGGGGACTAGCGGGACAGATACGCAGTATTTT. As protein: CASSVVGTSGTDTQYF.

CDR3 sequence reads: CAWTWGDEQYF. The CDR3 bases are TGTGCCTGGACTTGGGGGGACGAGCAGTACTTC. This chain links TRBV30 with TRBJ2-7, with D possibly matching TRBD2 (6 bases). The ends were cut back, 4 bases at V and 5 bases at J, with 9 bases in the middle. Germline-derived CDR1 and CDR2 are GTSNPN and SVGIG (reference sequence). This CDR3 region has 11 residues.

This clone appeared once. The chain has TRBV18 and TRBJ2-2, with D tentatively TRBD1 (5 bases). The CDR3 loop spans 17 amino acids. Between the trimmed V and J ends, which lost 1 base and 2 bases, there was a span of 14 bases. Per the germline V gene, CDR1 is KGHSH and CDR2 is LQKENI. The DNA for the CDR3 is TGTGCCAGCTCACCACTGATGGTGGGGCAAAACACCGGGGAGCTGTTTTTT. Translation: CASSPLMVGQNTGELFF.

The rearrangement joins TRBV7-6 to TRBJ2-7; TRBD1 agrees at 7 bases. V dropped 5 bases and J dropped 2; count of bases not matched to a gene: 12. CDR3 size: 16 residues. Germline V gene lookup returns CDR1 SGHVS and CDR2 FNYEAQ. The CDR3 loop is CASSPLEGQGAYEQYF. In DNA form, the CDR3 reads TGTGCCAGCAGCCCCCTCGAGGGCCAGGGGGCCTACGAGCAGTACTTC.

CDR3 in DNA: TGTGCCAGCAGCCCACGACAGGGGGCCGGCGGGGAGCTGTTTTTT. Protein product: CASSPRQGAGGELFF. The chain is built from TRBV7-9 and TRBJ2-2, with TRBD1 matching over 10 bases. V shed 5 bases and J 7 bases; nucleotides not matched to a gene: 7. Germline CDR1 and CDR2: SEHNR and FQNEAQ (reference sequence). This CDR3 contains 15 residues.